This is a list of T cell receptor beta chains from one sample in a study of molecular identifiers for immune sequencing clone quantification. In TCRdb, the PCR reads were re-called with MiXCR into one record per CDR3 protein. This sample has 97,000 or so distinct CDR3 sequences, with about 35% found just once. Sequencing input: naive CD8+ T cells from blood, with Jurkat cell RNA spiked in. Receptor source: a human donor in good health. Some libraries in this study had Jurkat cell RNA spiked in. Each CDR3 is given with its conserved first and last residue. Each record gives: CDR3 length, J gene, V gene, CDR3 protein.

14,TRBJ1-1,TRBV9,CASSEQGGRTEAFF
14,TRBJ1-1,TRBV12-3/TRBV12-4,CASSWLTGNTEAFF
16,TRBJ1-4,TRBV28,CAATTIRSHDNEKLFF
15,TRBJ1-1,TRBV28,CASRGTVHMNTEAFF
15,TRBJ2-3,TRBV9,CASSAQGAPTDTQNF
15,TRBJ1-1,TRBV9,CASSVTGRPNTEAFF
14,TRBJ1-1,TRBV27,CASSLTGAGTEAFF
16,TRBJ2-2,TRBV27,CASSSPRGGRTGELFF
14,TRBJ2-6,TRBV27,CASSLAPGANVLTF
14,TRBJ2-5,TRBV13,CASSFWDSGETQYF
13,TRBJ2-7,TRBV12-3/TRBV12-4,CASSSSLQGEQYF
16,TRBJ2-1,TRBV29-1,CSVIDEGQVPNNEQFF
12,TRBJ1-4,TRBV2,CASSEALPTAAF
13,TRBJ2-5,TRBV11-2,CASSLLGQETQYF
15,TRBJ2-7,TRBV11-2,CASTTLPGQDYEQYF
16,TRBJ2-1,TRBV7-8,CTSSVTRTEAYNEQFF
16,TRBJ2-3,TRBV19,CASSIFFPSPTDTQYF
15,TRBJ2-7,TRBV27,CASSLFRTGGDEQYF
16,TRBJ1-4,TRBV4-1,CASSQEGVGAGEKLFF
14,TRBJ2-7,TRBV28,CASSGQGNLREQYF
11,TRBJ2-1,TRBV20-1,CSARIHNEQFF
15,TRBJ2-5,TRBV7-2,CASSLWVEVRETQYF
15,TRBJ2-7,TRBV9,CASSVDQRADYEQYF
14,TRBJ2-2,TRBV12-3/TRBV12-4,CASSFGSWPGELFF
15,TRBJ2-1,TRBV28,CASSTSGHSYNEQFF
13,TRBJ2-7,TRBV6-5,CASSFQGQDEQYF
12,TRBJ2-4,TRBV10-3,CAISDELGIQYF
14,TRBJ2-2,TRBV12-3/TRBV12-4,CASSPGAPSGELLF
12,TRBJ2-5,TRBV12-3/TRBV12-4,CASSLTVETQYF
16,TRBJ1-4,TRBV7-9,CASSTPLAEEGEKLFF
13,TRBJ2-7,TRBV2,CASRDTISYEQYF
13,TRBJ2-1,TRBV24-1,CATRLTRGNEQFF
11,TRBJ1-1,TRBV27,CASSLGSEASF
15,TRBJ2-7,TRBV7-9,CASSTRRAPSYEQYF
13,TRBJ2-7,TRBV20-1,CSANSGSWWEQYF
15,TRBJ2-3,TRBV6-5,CASSYRRIPTDTQYF
15,TRBJ2-3,TRBV4-3,CASSQDAAIADTQYF
13,TRBJ2-7,TRBV7-9,CAISLPGDYEQYF
14,TRBJ1-1,TRBV9,CASSPQRANTEAFF
15,TRBJ2-1,TRBV27,CASSTGLAGYNEQFF
15,TRBJ2-3,TRBV7-9,CASSARQGSTDTQYF
15,TRBJ2-7,TRBV4-1,CASSQDRYVGYEQYF
16,TRBJ2-1,TRBV7-8,CASSLIGLAVDNEQFF
15,TRBJ1-3,TRBV10-3,CAISESTDAGNTIYF
13,TRBJ2-7,TRBV20-1,CSALATSAYEQYF
17,TRBJ1-5,TRBV28,CATLDLRTVFWDQPQHF
13,TRBJ2-7,TRBV7-2,CASSLATGYEQYF